A single sample is the source of the 5 T cell receptor beta chains below, sequenced in a study of cytomegalovirus exposure and HLA in healthy donors. The PCR had 60 Vbeta and 13 Jbeta primers. Assay: immunoSEQ multiplex PCR; the TCRdb copy retains only in-frame clones and omits some. The sample yields 88,000 or so clones, 62% seen once. Input material: PBMCs. The receptors derive from a male donor in good health and CMV-seropositive.

V gene TRBV19 combines with J gene TRBJ2-1; D is possibly TRBD2 (6 bases). With 7 bases removed from V and 0 bases from J, the gap between germline ends came to 13 bases. CDR1 and CDR2 (germline): LNHDA, SQIVND (reference sequence). The CDR3 runs to 15 residues. CDR3 protein: CASTQDGSSYNEQFF. Here the CDR3 DNA reads TGTGCCAGTACTCAGGACGGGAGCTCCTACAATGAGCAGTTCTTC. The full variable domain, rest sourced from reference TRBV19 and TRBJ2-1, is DGGITQSPKYLFRKEGQNVTLSCEQNLNHDAMYWYRQDPGQGLRLIYYSQIVNDFQKGDIAEGYSVSREKKESFPLTVTSAQKNPTAFYLCASTQDGSSYNEQFFGPGTRLTVL.

This clone has just one count. V and J are TRBV7-8 and TRBJ1-3; 9 nucleotides line up with TRBD1. Germline CDR1 reads SGHVS; CDR2 reads FQNEAQ. The length of the CDR3 is 17 residues. V lost 5 bases to trimming and J lost 0 bases; unmatched junction nucleotides: 8. The CDR3 DNA follows: TGTGCCAGCAGCGCGCCGGGACAGGGATTCTCTGGAAACACCATATATTTT. Its translation is CASSAPGQGFSGNTIYF.

The chain recombines TRBV28 with TRBJ1-1; TRBD1 aligns across 7 bases. CDR3 length equals 12 residues. Germline assignment: CDR1 MDHEN and CDR2 SYDVKM. Trimming at V came to 2 bases and at J to 6 bases, leaving 0 bases not matched to a gene. DNA for the CDR3: TGTGCCAGCAGTTTAGACAGGGCTGAAGCTTTCTTT. It is translated as CASSLDRAEAFF.

The CDR3 loop reads CASSPIPYEQYF. The CDR3 bases are TGTGCCAGCAGCCCTATCCCCTACGAGCAGTACTTC. The V gene is TRBV7-9, the J gene TRBJ2-7; no definite D call. The germline V gene encodes CDR1 SEHNR and CDR2 FQNEAQ (reference sequence). Trimming took off 5 bases at V and 2 bases at J, with 7 bases between the two ends. CDR3 length equals 12 residues.

About this clone itself: A read error may produce the germline difference seen at one junction end. The J gene is TRBJ1-6, the V gene TRBV4-2; D perhaps matches TRBD1 (5 bases). The CDR3 runs to 16 residues. CDR1 is LGHNA, CDR2 YNFKEQ, per germline. CDR3 protein: CARSQVRGGNNSPLHF. DNA for the CDR3: TGTGCCCGCAGCCAAGTCCGGGGGGGTAATAATTCACCCCTCCACTTT.